A single sample gave rise to the 21 T cell receptor beta chains below, sequenced in a study of blood T cell repertoires in COVID-19. TCRdb keeps only in-frame clones here, not all; method: immunoSEQ multiplex PCR. Of roughly 30,000 clones listed, approximately 93% are singletons. Sequenced input: peripheral blood. Receptors were obtained from a woman between 70 and 85 years old with COVID-19, enrolled during active disease.

The chain joins TRBV6-6 to TRBJ1-6; 7 bases match TRBD1. The CDR3 runs 13 residues. Per the germline V gene, CDR1 is MNHNY and CDR2 is SVGAGI (reference sequence). The J segment lost 10 bases and the V segment lost 11 bases, leaving 11 bases of the junction unmatched. The DNA for the CDR3 is TGTGCCTGCCAGACAGGGACGAACTCACCCCTCCACTTT. Translating gives CACQTGTNSPLHF.

The chain has TRBV10-3 and TRBJ2-3; TRBD2 matches at 8 bases. Trimming cost V 3 bases and J 0 bases; bases outside gene matches: 11. The germline gives CDR1 ENHRY, CDR2 SYGVKD. The CDR3 totals 18 residues. In nucleotides, the CDR3 is TGTGCCATCAGTGATGGAACTAGCGGACTCTCTAGCACAGATACGCAGTATTTT. Its translation: CAISDGTSGLSSTDTQYF.

There are a few counts of this clone. The chain is built from TRBV27 and TRBJ2-7; TRBD1 agrees at 7 bases. Looked up from germline, CDR1 is MNHEY and CDR2 is SMNVEV (reference sequence). The ends lost 3 bases at V and 3 bases at J; junction bases unmatched: 2. The CDR3 runs 13 residues. CDR3 protein: CASSLRTGYEQYF. The CDR3 DNA reads as TGTGCCAGCAGTTTGAGGACAGGCTACGAGCAGTACTTC.

V gene TRBV28 combines with J gene TRBJ1-5, with D unresolved. CDR1 MDHEN and CDR2 SYDVKM come from the germline V gene. This CDR3 is built from 15 residues. Trimming removed 3 bases from V and 5 bases from J, with 14 bases in between. Here the CDR3 DNA reads TGTGCCAGCAGTTTGATCCACGGGGAAGATCAGCCCCAGCATTTT. As protein: CASSLIHGEDQPQHF.

The chain employs TRBV9 and TRBJ2-1; a weak D match, TRBD2 (5 bases). Trimming stripped 4 bases from V and 8 bases from J, with 19 bases between. The CDR3 has 15 amino acids. Germline values: CDR1 SGDLS, CDR2 YYNGEE. The DNA for the CDR3 is TGTGCCAGCAGCTTCCGGGATGATCAAGGCTATGAGCAGTTCTTC. This codes for CASSFRDDQGYEQFF. Based on the CDR3 plus reference TRBV9 and TRBJ2-1, the full variable domain is DSGVTQTPKHLITATGQRVTLRCSPRSGDLSVYWYQQSLDQGLQFLIQYYNGEERAKGNILERFSAQQFPDLHSELNLSSLELGDSALYFCASSFRDDQGYEQFFGPGTRLTVL.

The V call is TRBV12-3 or TRBV12-4, the J call TRBJ2-7; D unresolved. V lost 3 bases, J lost 7 bases, and 7 bases lay in between. The CDR3 has 11 amino acids. The CDR3: CASSFTEEQYF. The CDR3 DNA reads TGTGCCAGCAGTTTTACGGAGGAGCAGTACTTC.

The chain joins TRBV18 to TRBJ2-1; TRBD1 might be the D (7 bases). Germline V gene sequence: CDR1 KGHSH, CDR2 LQKENI. V was pared by 5 bases and J by 6 bases, with 20 bases between. The CDR3 is made up of 16 amino acids. In nucleotides, the CDR3 is TGTGCCAGCTCATCCGGAGGAGGGGGCGTCGGCAATGAGCAGTTCTTC. Translation gives CASSSGGGGVGNEQFF.

The chain employs TRBV11-1 and TRBJ1-1, with a possible D match to TRBD1 (5 bases). The CDR3 contains 14 residues. Germline V gene sequence: CDR1 SGHAT, CDR2 FQDESV (reference sequence). Between the trimmed V and J ends, which lost 8 bases and 2 bases, there was a span of 15 bases. The DNA of the CDR3 is TGTGCCAGCTCCCCACCCGGACAAAACACTGAAGCTTTCTTT. Translating gives CASSPPGQNTEAFF. The full variable domain, in which reference TRBV11-1 and TRBJ1-1 provide the parts outside the CDR3, is EAEVAQSPRYKITEKSQAVAFWCDPISGHATLYWYRQILGQGPELLVQFQDESVVDDSQLPKDRFSAERLKGVDSTLKIQPAELGDSAMYLCASSPPGQNTEAFFGQGTRLTVV.

This clone was observed once. The CDR3, as DNA: TGTGCCAGCAGCCCCGACCCCCAACAGGGGGCGTTTTTTGGCTACACCTTC. It is translated as CASSPDPQQGAFFGYTF. The V call is TRBV7-2, the J call TRBJ1-2; TRBD1 aligns across 9 bases. The CDR3 runs 17 residues. Unmatched junction bases numbered 17, after V lost 5 bases and J lost 7 bases. Germline V gene sequence: CDR1 SGHTA, CDR2 FQGNSA.

The chain couples TRBV29-1 to TRBJ1-5; D unclear. V lost 6 bases and J lost 1, with 13 bases in between. The CDR3 has 14 amino acids. Germline V gene data show CDR1 as SQVTM and CDR2 as ANQGSEA. The CDR3 here is CSVSPEGSNQPQHF. CDR3 coding DNA: TGCAGCGTCAGCCCAGAGGGAAGCAATCAGCCCCAGCATTTT.

The chain is built from TRBV3-1 (or the pseudogene TRBV3-2) and TRBJ2-5, with 7 bases that match TRBD1. Looked up from germline, CDR1 is LGHDT and CDR2 is YNNKEL (reference sequence). Trimming took 1 base from V and 2 from J; bases not matched to a gene: 4. The CDR3 length is 15 residues. As DNA, the CDR3 is TGTGCCAGCAGCCAAGGAAGGGGGCCACAAGAGACCCAGTACTTC. Amino acid sequence: CASSQGRGPQETQYF.

The gene calls are TRBV28 and TRBJ2-7; 7 positions agree with TRBD2. There are 16 residues in the CDR3. The V and J ends lost 2 bases and 5 bases, in that order; junction bases with no gene match: 12. Germline V CDR1 and CDR2: MDHEN, SYDVKM. CDR3 in DNA: TGTGCCAGCAGTTTAATCGGAGGGAGGGCCAGGAACGAGCAGTACTTC. This sequence encodes CASSLIGGRARNEQYF.

This chain links TRBV28 with TRBJ1-5, with D perhaps matching TRBD1 (6 bases). This CDR3 region has 12 residues. Trimming took off 7 bases at V and 7 bases at J, with 11 bases between the two ends. The germline gives CDR1 MDHEN, CDR2 SYDVKM. CDR3 residues: CASKYREQPQHF. The DNA for the CDR3 is TGTGCCAGCAAATACAGGGAACAGCCCCAGCATTTT.

The chain is built from TRBV11-2 and TRBJ2-1; 10 nucleotides align to TRBD2. The CDR3 loop spans 18 amino acids. Germline V CDR1 and CDR2: SGHAT, FQNNGV. Trimming cost V 3 bases and J 0 bases; bases outside gene matches: 8. The CDR3 spells CASSFSHSGGSSYNEQFF. CDR3 coding DNA: TGTGCCAGCAGCTTTTCCCATAGCGGGGGGAGCTCCTACAATGAGCAGTTCTTC.

This sequence joins TRBV5-4 and TRBJ1-2, with a possible D match to TRBD1 (6 bases). Germline lookup yields CDR1 SGHNT and CDR2 YYREEE (reference sequence). The CDR3 sequence is 15 residues long. V lost 4 bases, J lost 4 bases, and 17 bases lay in between. The CDR3 nucleotides read TGTGCCAGCAGCATAACCGACAGGACCCTCTATGGCTACACCTTC. It encodes CASSITDRTLYGYTF.

V and J are TRBV29-1 and TRBJ2-7; 9 bases map to TRBD2. The CDR3 is made up of 15 amino acids. Trimming removed 2 bases from V and 7 bases from J; junction bases left unmatched: 12. Per germline, CDR1 SQVTM and CDR2 ANQGSEA. CDR3 coding DNA: TGCAGCGTTGAAATCACGCCGGGACTAGCCCGGGAGCAGTACTTC. This codes for CSVEITPGLAREQYF.

This chain joins TRBV12-3 or TRBV12-4 and TRBJ1-6; no firm D call. V lost 6 bases and J 7 bases, leaving 10 bases between the germline ends. The CDR3 covers 13 residues. The CDR3 DNA follows: TGTGCCAGCAGCTGGGGAGGGAATTCACCCCTCCACTTT. It translates to CASSWGGNSPLHF.

The CDR3 loop is CASSRETANYGYTF. As DNA, the CDR3 is TGCGCCAGCAGCCGAGAGACAGCTAACTATGGCTACACCTTC. This chain joins TRBV4-1 and TRBJ1-2, with D possibly TRBD1 on 5 matching bases. This CDR3 spans 14 amino acids. From germline, CDR1 is MGHRA and CDR2 YSYEKL. The ends were cut back, 4 bases at V and 0 bases at J, with 9 bases in the middle.

V and J are TRBV2 and TRBJ2-5, with D unresolved. The V end was cut by 3 bases, the J end by 5 bases, with 4 bases between. Germline CDR1 SNHLY, CDR2 FYNNEI. This CDR3 region has 11 residues. The CDR3: CASSEAETQYF. Here the CDR3 DNA reads TGTGCCAGCAGTGAGGCTGAGACCCAGTACTTC. Variable domain in full (rest from reference TRBV2 and TRBJ2-5): EPEVTQTPSHQVTQMGQEVILRCVPISNHLYFYWYRQILGQKVEFLVSFYNNEISEKSEIFDDQFSVERPDGSNFTLKIRSTKLEDSAMYFCASSEAETQYFGPGTRLLVL.

The chain joins TRBV15 to TRBJ1-5; the D gene is possibly TRBD1 (6 bases). Germline values: CDR1 LNHNV, CDR2 YYDKDF (reference sequence). The CDR3 is 16 residues long. The V gene lost 3 bases and the J gene lost 3 bases, with 15 bases spanning the gap. CDR3: CATSRYTGTFNQPQHF. In DNA, the CDR3 is TGTGCCACCAGCAGGTACACCGGGACATTCAATCAGCCCCAGCATTTT.

The V call is TRBV4-2, the J call TRBJ2-2; 9 bases are shared with TRBD1. CDR1 and CDR2 (germline): LGHNA, YNFKEQ. After removal of 5 bases from V and 5 bases from J, the junction contained 6 bases not matched to a gene. The CDR3 covers 15 residues. This chain's CDR3 is CASSGQGLETGELFF. CDR3 DNA sequence: TGTGCCAGCAGCGGACAGGGGTTGGAGACCGGGGAGCTGTTTTTT.